The next 21 T cell receptor beta chains were all read from a single sample in a study of blood T cell repertoires in COVID-19. Repertoires were generated with immunoSEQ multiplex PCR, while TCRdb's copy carries only in-frame clones and drops some. There are roughly 300,000 clones in the sample; approximately 87% occur only once, and roughly 5.2% lies in the top ten. Sequencing input: PBMCs or T cells enriched from blood (not recorded which). The receptors were sampled from a young woman who had recovered from COVID-19.

This chain links TRBV7-9 with TRBJ2-7; D is undetermined. The CDR3 is made up of 13 amino acids. Trimming removed 2 bases from V and 5 bases from J, with 10 bases in between. CDR1 and CDR2 from the germline V gene are SEHNR and FQNEAQ (reference sequence). CDR3 in DNA: TGTGCCAGCAGCTTAAAGACTCTAGACGAGCAGTACTTC. It codes for CASSLKTLDEQYF.

The J gene is TRBJ2-7, the V gene TRBV12-3 or TRBV12-4; maybe TRBD1 (6 bases). CDR3 length: 13 amino acids. V dropped 7 bases and J dropped 1 base, with 11 bases sitting between them. CDR3 region: CASKPQGSYEQYF. For the CDR3, the DNA is TGTGCCAGCAAACCCCAGGGGTCCTACGAGCAGTACTTC.

The V call is TRBV11-2, the J call TRBJ2-7; weak D call: TRBD2 (6 bases). Germline CDR1 SGHAT, CDR2 FQNNGV. Trimming cost V 2 bases and J 2 bases, with 13 bases left between them. This CDR3 is 15 amino acids long. For the CDR3, the DNA is TGTGCCAGCAGCTTACCAGGGTCGGGGGCCTACGAGCAGTACTTC. Translated: CASSLPGSGAYEQYF.

For this clone: Within the sample, other DNA sequences also encode this same CDR3. For the CDR3, the DNA is TGTGCCAGCAGCCAGGATTCAGGACTCACTGAAGCTTTCTTT. Encoded protein: CASSQDSGLTEAFF. The rearrangement links TRBV4-2 to TRBJ1-1; no clear D gene. The CDR3 has 14 residues. The germline V gene encodes CDR1 LGHNA and CDR2 YNFKEQ. V gave up 3 bases and J gave up 4 bases, with 12 bases separating them.

The rearrangement joins TRBV5-4 to TRBJ2-1; 7 bases align to TRBD1. Germline values: CDR1 SGHNT, CDR2 YYREEE (reference sequence). Trimming cost V 3 bases and J 8 bases; bases outside gene matches: 14. The CDR3 has 16 residues. CDR3 bases: TGTGCCAGCAGCTCGCAAACGACAGGGCTGTCCGATGAGCAGTTCTTC. Protein sequence: CASSSQTTGLSDEQFF.

The count of this clone is one. This chain connects TRBV7-9 to TRBJ1-1; 10 nucleotides match TRBD1. Germline values: CDR1 SEHNR, CDR2 FQNEAQ (reference sequence). Germline trimming cut 9 bases from V and 3 bases from J; bases unmatched to any gene: 4. This CDR3 comprises 13 residues. The CDR3 region has the DNA TGTGCCAGTGACAGGGGGCCAGACACTGAAGCTTTCTTT. This encodes CASDRGPDTEAFF.

V usage is TRBV5-1 and J usage is TRBJ2-3; 12 bases are a match to TRBD2. V gave up 4 bases and J gave up 3 bases; unmatched junction bases: 12. Germline-derived CDR1 and CDR2 are SGHRS and YFSETQ. CDR3 length equals 18 residues. CDR3 sequence reads: CASSPRLAGGPGTDTQYF. CDR3 bases: TGCGCCAGCAGCCCCCGGCTAGCGGGGGGGCCGGGAACAGATACGCAGTATTTT. The variable domain in full, with the rest retrieved from reference TRBV5-1 and TRBJ2-3, is KAGVTQTPRYLIKTRGQQVTLSCSPISGHRSVSWYQQTPGQGLQFLFEYFSETQRNKGNFPGRFSGRQFSNSRSEMNVSTLELGDSALYLCASSPRLAGGPGTDTQYFGPGTRLTVL.

In its sample, this clone was seen a few times. This chain joins TRBV19 and TRBJ1-2; no firm D call. The germline gives CDR1 LNHDA, CDR2 SQIVND (reference sequence). This CDR3 region has 15 residues. V lost 3 bases and J lost 6, with 17 bases in between. CDR3 nucleotides: TGTGCCAGTAGTATCTACCAAAGCGATACGAATGGCTACACCTTC. Amino acids: CASSIYQSDTNGYTF.

The V gene is TRBV29-1, the J gene TRBJ1-5; a possible D gene is TRBD1 (5 bases). The germline CDR1 and CDR2 sequences are SQVTM and ANQGSEA. CDR3 size: 14 residues. V shed 6 bases and J shed 3 bases, with 15 bases lying between them. The CDR3 sequence is CSVLVGGNNQPQHF. The CDR3 bases are TGCAGCGTCCTGGTGGGGGGTAACAATCAGCCCCAGCATTTT.

The chain recombines TRBV5-5 with TRBJ2-1, with 8 bases that match TRBD2. V was clipped by 0 bases and J by 10 bases; unmatched bases: 6. Per germline, CDR1 SGHKS and CDR2 YYEKEE (reference sequence). CDR3 length: 14 amino acids. The CDR3 DNA sequence: TGTGCCAGCAGCTTGGCCTCTAGCGGGCTGGAGCAGTTCTTC. This sequence encodes CASSLASSGLEQFF.

The V and J genes are TRBV27 and TRBJ1-6; 9 nucleotides align to TRBD1. V gave up 7 bases and J gave up 10 bases; unmatched junction bases: 8. CDR3 length: 14 amino acids. Germline V gene sequence: CDR1 MNHEY, CDR2 SMNVEV (reference sequence). CDR3 sequence: CASTRQGDFSPLHF. CDR3 nucleotides: TGTGCCAGCACCAGACAGGGGGACTTCTCACCCCTCCACTTT.

The chain combines TRBV9 with TRBJ2-1; D remains ambiguous. Germline lookup yields CDR1 SGDLS and CDR2 YYNGEE. V was shortened by 0 bases and J by 1 base, with 11 bases between the two germline ends. This CDR3 contains 16 residues. The CDR3 DNA is TGTGCCAGCAGCGTAGATGACTCCCCATCCTACAATGAGCAGTTCTTC. This codes for CASSVDDSPSYNEQFF.

The chain links TRBV28 to TRBJ1-1; tentative D call: TRBD1 (6 bases). Germline values: CDR1 MDHEN, CDR2 SYDVKM. V was cut by 4 bases and J by 1 base, with 10 bases left in between. CDR3 length equals 14 residues. CDR3 protein: CASSSSDRNTEAFF. For the CDR3, the DNA is TGTGCCAGCAGTTCGTCGGACAGGAACACTGAAGCTTTCTTT. Variable domain in full (rest from reference TRBV28 and TRBJ1-1): DVKVTQSSRYLVKRTGEKVFLECVQDMDHENMFWYRQDPGLGLRLIYFSYDVKMKEKGDIPEGYSVSREKKERFSLILESASTNQTSMYLCASSSSDRNTEAFFGQGTRLTVV.

This clone was found a few times. The rearrangement joins TRBV28 to TRBJ1-5; TRBD1 might be the D (5 bases). The CDR3 covers 15 residues. Germline assignment: CDR1 MDHEN and CDR2 SYDVKM. The germline V and J ends were trimmed by 5 bases and 5 bases, with 16 bases remaining between them. As DNA, the CDR3 is TGTGCCAGCAGTCTAATTGGGACTGGGGATCAGCCCCAGCATTTT. It is translated as CASSLIGTGDQPQHF.

There are a few counts of this clone. This chain uses TRBV5-1 with TRBJ2-2; 7 positions match TRBD1. CDR1 SGHRS and CDR2 YFSETQ come from the germline V gene. This CDR3 comprises 15 residues. The V segment lost 4 bases and the J segment 1 base; nucleotides outside the gene matches: 4. The CDR3 region is CASSPGQLNTGELFF. The CDR3 DNA reads TGCGCCAGCAGCCCGGGACAGCTGAACACCGGGGAGCTGTTTTTT. Together with reference TRBV5-1 and TRBJ2-2, the CDR3 gives the full variable domain: KAGVTQTPRYLIKTRGQQVTLSCSPISGHRSVSWYQQTPGQGLQFLFEYFSETQRNKGNFPGRFSGRQFSNSRSEMNVSTLELGDSALYLCASSPGQLNTGELFFGEGSRLTVL.

V usage is TRBV9 and J usage is TRBJ2-1; D is possibly TRBD2 (6 bases). Trimming cost V 1 base and J 2 bases, with 7 bases left between them. The CDR3 has 14 amino acids. Per germline, CDR1 SGDLS and CDR2 YYNGEE. The DNA of the CDR3 is TGTGCCAGCAGCGTAACGGGGGCCTACAATGAGCAGTTCTTC. As protein: CASSVTGAYNEQFF.

V is TRBV18 and J is TRBJ1-2; no definite D call. The germline V gene encodes CDR1 KGHSH and CDR2 LQKENI. Trimming left V 2 bases short and J 2 bases short, with 12 bases between. This CDR3 comprises 15 residues. For the CDR3, the DNA is TGTGCCAGCTCACCAGGGAGGGTGCAGAACTATGGCTACACCTTC. Encoded protein: CASSPGRVQNYGYTF.

This clone was counted only a few times. V usage is TRBV7-2 and J usage is TRBJ2-1, with TRBD2 matching 12 bases. The CDR3 length is 15 residues. With 2 bases clipped from V and 8 bases from J, the junction kept 4 bases outside the gene matches. CDR1 is SGHTA and CDR2 is FQGNSA in the germline V gene. The CDR3 nucleotides read TGTGCCAGCAGCTTAACTAGCGGGGGGTTTTATGAGCAGTTCTTC. Translated: CASSLTSGGFYEQFF.

This clone was recorded a few times. This rearrangement joins TRBV5-6 to TRBJ2-7, with TRBD2 matching 12 bases. Losses at the gene ends were 5 bases for V and 5 bases for J; bases not matched to a gene: 20. The CDR3 covers 19 residues. The germline CDR1 and CDR2 sequences are SGHDT and YYEEEE. The CDR3 loop reads CASRPSLRLAGERRDEQYF. The CDR3 DNA is TGTGCCAGCAGACCCTCCCTAAGACTAGCGGGGGAGCGCAGGGACGAGCAGTACTTC. The full variable domain, with the rest looked up from reference TRBV5-6 and TRBJ2-7, is DAGVTQSPTHLIKTRGQQVTLRCSPKSGHDTVSWYQQALGQGPQFIFQYYEEEERQRGNFPDRFSGHQFPNYSSELNVNALLLGDSALYLCASRPSLRLAGERRDEQYFGPGTRLTVT.

This clone was counted a single time. The rearrangement links TRBV27 to TRBJ2-2; weak D call: TRBD1 (5 bases). The V gene's germline CDR1 is MNHEY and CDR2 SMNVEV (reference sequence). The CDR3 has 15 amino acids. V gave up 6 bases and J gave up 1 base, with 12 bases separating them. CDR3 sequence reads: CASSRRTGNTGELFF. DNA for the CDR3: TGTGCCAGCAGCCGGCGAACAGGGAACACCGGGGAGCTGTTTTTT.

V gene TRBV30 combines with J gene TRBJ2-3, with D possibly being TRBD1 (6 bases). The length of the CDR3 is 14 residues. CDR1 and CDR2 (germline): GTSNPN, SVGIG (reference sequence). Between the trimmed V and J ends, which lost 2 bases and 2 bases, there was a span of 11 bases. The CDR3 DNA follows: TGTGCCTGGAGTTCAGACAGGTTCACAGATACGCAGTATTTT. Its translation: CAWSSDRFTDTQYF.